The TCR beta chain under discussion was sequenced for a study of graft-versus-host responses after intestinal transplantation (dated by TCRdb to about 2021). With regard to the full study: Recipients received multivisceral, liver-intestinal, or isolated intestinal transplants. Every recipient was given anti-thymocyte globulin induction, then maintenance tacrolimus and steroids for approximately 3 years. After intestinal transplantation, graft-versus-host and host-versus-graft alloreactive T cell clones were followed in the graft, circulation and bone marrow using bulk TCR-beta CDR3 sequencing. To identify alloreactive clones, pre-transplant mixed lymphocyte reaction products were sequenced and compared with unstimulated pre-transplant donor and recipient T cells. Of the 20 to 25 intestinal transplant recipients enrolled in the cohort, one of whom was a retransplant, 3 patients without pretransplant specimens were excluded. Donor T cell macrochimerism was defined as a peak of at least 4% donor T cells among recipient peripheral blood mononuclear cells. Instead of going to the commercial service, samples from a few later patients were sequenced in-house on an Illumina MiSeq and processed with MiXCR.

The library was obtained by the immunoSEQ multiplex PCR assay. Adaptive Biotechnologies carried out high-throughput TCR-beta CDR3 sequencing of genomic DNA for most patients. The source study handled its data this way. Adaptive's ImmunoSEQ software supplied the TCR sequencing data for 18 patients, while MiXCR and VDJtools were used to process a few other patients. CDR3 nucleotide sequences shared between donor and recipient were removed because the origin of such sequences could not be assigned. At least 2-fold expansion over unstimulated cells and a minimum CFSE-low frequency of 0.002% (template counts) or 0.001% (read counts) were required for clones to be classified as alloreactive. A clone was considered mappable if detected in the sequenced pre-transplant spleen, lymph node, or MLR CFSE-low populations of the donor or recipient. The cumulative frequency of alloreactive clones was calculated as a percentage of all sequences, weighted by copy number. In its TCRdb copy, this immuneACCESS table keeps in-frame sequences only and misses some clones. Where compared with another copy, unresolved V genes explain less than half of these, and the others have no known cause. From that table come the V and J calls and clone size; the DNA was used to work out D and trimming. The sample table records approximately 20,000 clones; approximately 70% of these occur just once. The ten most abundant clones make up 8% of the sample.

A remark on this clone: No antigen is known for it. No base qualities exist here, and no much larger clone lies one base off it.

Paper-wide results and their limitations: Early after transplant, peak levels of circulating GvH clones were found to be associated with declines in HvG clones. GvH clones turned up in recipient bone marrow, with some appearing earlier in ileal mucosa or blood, a pattern consistent with an intestinal mucosal origin. The relatively low number and heterogeneity of intestinal transplant patients limited the conclusions. Patients with donor T cell macrochimerism had high GvH to HvG T cell clonal ratios in their allografts.

Dithiothreitol, EDTA incubations and collagenase D digestion were used to isolate intraepithelial and lamina propria lymphocytes from graft specimens. Serial intestinal graft biopsy specimens collected up to 600 days after transplant underwent bulk TCR-beta sequencing. Counted from cysteine to phenylalanine, this CDR3 has 15 amino acids. The only DNA kept is the CDR3, 45 bases in frame from the first base. According to the germline V gene (reference sequence), CDR1 reads LNHDA and CDR2 reads SQIVND. V and J are trimmed by 8 bases and 0 bases, and the gene matches miss 9 bases of the junction. The V and J segments used are TRBV19 and TRBJ1-1; 7 nucleotides in the junction match TRBD1. The sample in question was ileum tissue, obtained around 20 days after intestinal transplant. This sequence was found in a human patient who received an intestinal transplant, so some T cells may come from the graft donor. The DNA is as follows: TGTGCCAGTCCGCCCCGACAGGGCATGAACACTGAAGCTTTCTTT. Its translation reads: CASPPRQGMNTEAFF.